Shown below are 21 T cell receptor beta chains from a single sample sequenced in a study of blood T cell repertoires in COVID-19. The assay was immunoSEQ multiplex PCR, and TCRdb's table has in-frame clones only and misses some. The sample holds 35,000 to 55,000 clones, under 85% seen once. Specimen: peripheral blood. The receptors were gathered from a man between 60 and 75 years old with active COVID-19.

J is TRBJ2-7 and V is TRBV18, with 10 positions matching TRBD1. Losses at the gene ends were 1 base for V and 5 bases for J; bases not matched to a gene: 5. The germline V gene encodes CDR1 KGHSH and CDR2 LQKENI. The CDR3 extends over 15 amino acids. The CDR3 loop is CASSPLGTGDNEQYF. CDR3 DNA sequence: TGTGCCAGCTCACCACTCGGGACAGGGGACAACGAGCAGTACTTC.

This clone has only one observation. This chain links TRBV3-1 (or the pseudogene TRBV3-2) with TRBJ2-7, with TRBD2 identical over 8 bases. The length of the CDR3 is 15 residues. V shed 1 base, J shed 0 bases, and the junction held 2 bases outside the gene matches. CDR1 and CDR2 (germline): LGHDT, YNNKEL (reference sequence). CDR3 sequence: CASSQAAGVSYEQYF. Here the CDR3 DNA reads TGTGCCAGCAGCCAAGCAGCGGGAGTCTCCTACGAGCAGTACTTC.

V is TRBV18 and J is TRBJ2-2; the D gene is possibly TRBD1 (6 bases). V lost 3 bases to trimming and J lost 6 bases, with 14 bases between them. CDR1 KGHSH and CDR2 LQKENI come from the germline V gene. The length of the CDR3 is 15 residues. As DNA, the CDR3 is TGTGCCAGCTCACCGTTACGGGACATCCCCGGGGAGCTGTTTTTT. Translating it yields CASSPLRDIPGELFF.

This clone has more than one count but fewer than ten. The J gene is TRBJ1-2, the V gene TRBV12-3 or TRBV12-4; D is possibly TRBD1 (5 bases). The V and J ends lost 5 bases and 4 bases respectively, with 11 bases between them. The length of the CDR3 is 13 residues. The CDR3 is CASSRQNFYGYTF. As DNA, the CDR3 is TGTGCCAGCAGTCGACAGAACTTCTATGGCTACACCTTC.

The gene calls are TRBV19 and TRBJ1-5, with a weak D call TRBD1 (6 bases). The V gene's germline CDR1 is LNHDA and CDR2 SQIVND (reference sequence). V lost 7 bases and J lost 1, with 11 bases in between. The CDR3 length is 14 residues. The CDR3 coding sequence is TGTGCCAGTAACCCAGGGGTGAGCAATCAGCCCCAGCATTTT. This sequence encodes CASNPGVSNQPQHF.

The chain links TRBV6-6 to TRBJ1-5; unclear D gene. V was clipped by 4 bases and J by 9 bases, with 16 bases between them. This CDR3 contains 14 residues. The germline V gene has CDR1 MNHNY and CDR2 SVGAGI (reference sequence). CDR3 loop: CASSSISTAGPQHF. The CDR3 DNA reads TGTGCCAGCAGTTCGATATCCACCGCGGGGCCCCAGCATTTT.

There are a few counts of this clone. The chain joins TRBV7-2 to TRBJ2-7, with 12 bases fitting TRBD2. CDR1 is SGHTA and CDR2 is FQGNSA in the germline V gene. V was clipped by 1 base and J by 0 bases; unmatched bases: 4. The CDR3 has 17 amino acids. CDR3 sequence (DNA): TGTGCCAGCAGCTTAGGACTAGCGGGGGCCCTCTCCTACGAGCAGTACTTC. Translating it yields CASSLGLAGALSYEQYF.

The chain joins TRBV5-5 to TRBJ1-3; 8 nucleotides line up with TRBD1. CDR3 size: 16 residues. CDR1 and CDR2 from the germline V gene are SGHKS and YYEKEE (reference sequence). V was pared by 3 bases and J by 2 bases, with 7 bases of the junction left unmatched. As DNA, the CDR3 is TGTGCCAGCAGCTCAAATCAGGGGGCGCCTGGAAACACCATATATTTT. It translates to CASSSNQGAPGNTIYF. Complete variable domain (other parts from reference TRBV5-5 and TRBJ1-3): DAGVTQSPTHLIKTRGQQVTLRCSPISGHKSVSWYQQVLGQGPQFIFQYYEKEERGRGNFPDRFSARQFPNYSSELNVNALLLGDSALYLCASSSNQGAPGNTIYFGEGSWLTVV.

The V and J genes are TRBV19 and TRBJ1-1; a possible D gene is TRBD1 (6 bases). CDR1 LNHDA and CDR2 SQIVND come from the germline V gene (reference sequence). The CDR3 loop spans 14 amino acids. Trimming pared 6 bases from V and 0 bases from J, leaving 11 bases between. CDR3 sequence: CASRPRGLNTEAFF. Here the CDR3 DNA reads TGTGCCAGTAGGCCCAGGGGCCTGAACACTGAAGCTTTCTTT.

The rearrangement uses TRBV27 and TRBJ2-7, with D unclear. In germline, CDR1 is MNHEY, CDR2 SMNVEV (reference sequence). The CDR3 spans 12 residues. The V end lost 3 bases, the J end lost 7 bases, and 10 bases lay between the germline ends. The DNA for the CDR3 is TGTGCCAGCAGTTTTAGCCCGGGTGAGCAGTACTTC. Protein sequence: CASSFSPGEQYF.

This clone has only one observation. The V call is TRBV12-3 or TRBV12-4, the J call TRBJ1-2; D call uncertain. Trimming pared 1 base from V and 8 bases from J, leaving 8 bases between. This CDR3 contains 12 residues. The CDR3, as DNA: TGTGCCAGCAGTTTAGGCCAGATGGGCTACACCTTC. As protein: CASSLGQMGYTF.

This clone was detected a few times. The chain employs TRBV19 and TRBJ2-4; 11 bases are a match to TRBD2. The CDR3 is made up of 16 amino acids. CDR1 is LNHDA and CDR2 is SQIVND in the germline V gene (reference sequence). Germline trimming cut 8 bases from V and 7 bases from J; bases unmatched to any gene: 13. The CDR3, as DNA: TGTGCCAGTGAAGTGGGACTAGCGGAAACAGGGAACATTCAGTACTTC. Translation: CASEVGLAETGNIQYF.

The V call is TRBV28, the J call TRBJ2-7; 12 bases line up with TRBD2. CDR3 length: 16 amino acids. J lost 4 bases, V lost 5 bases, and 9 bases had no gene match. CDR1 and CDR2 from the germline V gene are MDHEN and SYDVKM. The CDR3 DNA follows: TGTGCCAGCAGTCCCCTCCTAGCGGGAGGGCCGTACGAGCAGTACTTC. Its protein is CASSPLLAGGPYEQYF.

The chain carries TRBV11-2 and TRBJ2-2, with 12 bases that match TRBD2. There are 16 residues in the CDR3. Germline V gene lookup returns CDR1 SGHAT and CDR2 FQNNGV. Trimming took 1 base from V and 5 from J; bases not matched to a gene: 2. DNA for the CDR3: TGTGCCAGCAGCTTAGGGACTAGCGGGGTTACCGGGGAGCTGTTTTTT. Protein product: CASSLGTSGVTGELFF.

This chain links TRBV6-4 with TRBJ1-2; the D gene is possibly TRBD1 (6 bases). The germline V and J ends were trimmed by 0 bases and 4 bases, with 9 bases remaining between them. CDR3 length: 14 amino acids. Germline loops: CDR1 MRHNA, CDR2 SNTAGT. The CDR3 region has the DNA TGTGCCAGCAGTGACTCCACAGGGTCCTATGGCTACACCTTC. Protein: CASSDSTGSYGYTF.

V gene TRBV30 combines with J gene TRBJ2-5; a weak D match, TRBD1 (6 bases). The CDR3 totals 14 residues. Per the germline V gene, CDR1 is GTSNPN and CDR2 is SVGIG (reference sequence). Trimming cost V 3 bases and J 5 bases, with 16 bases left between them. CDR3 in amino acids: CAWSRTGSGETQYF. The CDR3 bases are TGTGCCTGGAGCCGAACAGGGTCCGGGGAGACCCAGTACTTC.

This clone appeared a single time. This CDR3 reads CASTGTGGGYEQYF. The CDR3 DNA follows: TGTGCCAGCACCGGGACAGGGGGAGGTTACGAGCAGTACTTC. This chain connects TRBV6-5 to TRBJ2-7; 11 positions match TRBD1. The germline gives CDR1 MNHEY, CDR2 SVGAGI. The CDR3 runs 14 residues. Unmatched junction bases numbered 6, after V lost 7 bases and J lost 4 bases.

The chain employs TRBV30 and TRBJ2-7; D is perhaps TRBD2 (6 bases). With 6 bases removed from V and 0 bases from J, the gap between germline ends came to 21 bases. The CDR3 totals 16 residues. Germline CDR1 and CDR2: GTSNPN and SVGIG (reference sequence). The CDR3 protein is CACTSSSGALSYEQYF. In nucleotides, the CDR3 is TGTGCCTGTACCTCCTCGTCGGGAGCTCTCTCCTACGAGCAGTACTTC.

The chain has TRBV12-3 or TRBV12-4 and TRBJ1-6, with D uncertain. V lost 5 bases and J 9 bases, leaving 11 bases between the germline ends. The CDR3 is 13 residues long. The CDR3 sequence: CASSVTVFSPLHF. The CDR3 DNA reads TGTGCCAGCAGTGTTACAGTATTTTCACCCCTCCACTTT.

This rearrangement joins TRBV13 to TRBJ2-5, with 10 positions matching TRBD2. V trimming: 5 bases; J trimming: 4 bases; junction bases outside the gene matches: 10. The length of the CDR3 is 16 residues. CDR1 PRHDT and CDR2 FYEKMQ come from the germline V gene (reference sequence). CDR3 nucleotide sequence: TGTGCCAGCAGCACCAAGACTAGCGGGTTGGCAGAGACCCAGTACTTC. Amino acid sequence: CASSTKTSGLAETQYF. The full variable domain, in which reference TRBV13 and TRBJ2-5 provide the parts outside the CDR3, is AAGVIQSPRHLIKEKRETATLKCYPIPRHDTVYWYQQGPGQDPQFLISFYEKMQSDKGSIPDRFSAQQFSDYHSELNMSSLELGDSALYFCASSTKTSGLAETQYFGPGTRLLVL.

V and J are TRBV7-6 and TRBJ2-3; 15 positions match TRBD2. After removal of 5 bases from V and 5 bases from J, the junction contained 5 bases not matched to a gene. Germline V lookup: CDR1 SGHVS, CDR2 FNYEAQ. CDR3 length equals 16 residues. The CDR3 spells CASSTGLAGGGDTQYF. The CDR3 DNA follows: TGTGCCAGCAGCACCGGACTAGCGGGGGGGGGAGATACGCAGTATTTT.